This T cell receptor (beta chain) comes out of a study of human T cells and chemical hapten exposure. On the study more broadly: Each patch test put 0.01% DPC on the upper back, and results were read at 6 days. Study-level results: There were significantly more large CDR3 similarity clusters among expanded TCRs than among controls.

TCRdb ran MiXCR on the RACE reads and lists one entry per CDR3 protein. This sample has fewer than 85,000 distinct CDR3 sequences, with 10% found just once. The CDR3 totals 17 residues. CDR1 is MNHEY and CDR2 is SVGEGT in the germline V gene. The V and J ends lost 6 bases and 0 bases respectively, with 18 bases between them. The time point was: patch test 2, 6 weeks after DPC sensitization. The treatment here: therapeutic diphenylcyclopropenone sensitization with weekly scalp DPC. The study extracted total RNA from unfractionated whole blood. This clonotype was detected ten times or more. Antigen unknown.

The sequences come from whole blood, collected in connection with sensitization to the hapten diphenylcyclopropenone (DPC). The receptor was isolated from a woman aged 30 to 39 with alopecia areata. Some clones in this sample may be carry-over from other donors' samples. J is TRBJ1-3 and V is TRBV6-2 or TRBV6-3; unclear D gene. The CDR3 DNA reads as TGTGCCAGCAGCCGAATGGGAGCGCACCGCTCTGGAAACACCATATATTTT. Protein: CASSRMGAHRSGNTIYF.